A selection of T cell receptor beta chains follows, all from one sample in a study of monozygotic twins with inflammatory bowel disease. TCRdb reworked the 5' RACE reads into one entry per CDR3 protein, no DNA. This sample contains around 220,000 distinct CDR3 sequences. The sequenced sample was blood. These receptors were taken from a human donor with ulcerative colitis or Crohn's disease, or a healthy co-twin of an affected twin (not recorded which). Both conserved end residues are part of each CDR3.

TRBV7-8,14,TRBJ1-1,CASSLVPGPTEAFF
TRBV27,14,TRBJ1-4,CASSSPGEGEKLFF
TRBV19,15,TRBJ1-5,CASSISQFLYQPQHF
TRBV5-1,15,TRBJ2-5,CASSSVAGPRETQYF
TRBV7-8,14,TRBJ1-2,CASSLGVSNYGYTF
TRBV29-1,13,TRBJ1-4,CSVRGTGVEKLFF
TRBV15,13,TRBJ2-1,CATYMGGANEQFF
TRBV29-1,14,TRBJ2-3,CSVSGLAGTDTQYF
TRBV7-2,16,TRBJ1-3,CASSLGTGGFGNTIYF
TRBV12-3/TRBV12-4,12,TRBJ2-7,CASSRLEREQYF
TRBV12-3/TRBV12-4,16,TRBJ2-1,CASSPFRVGHDNEQFF
TRBV3-1,16,TRBJ1-1,CASTPGTLGGITEAFF
TRBV6-1,14,TRBJ1-1,CASSAMGSLTEAFF
TRBV20-1,15,TRBJ2-7,CSAESGTGDLYEQYF
TRBV5-5,15,TRBJ1-1,CASSLSSLGDTEAFF
TRBV7-9,15,TRBJ2-2,CASKEGNQNTGELFF
TRBV29-1,13,TRBJ2-1,CSVDRTGDNEQFF
TRBV6-1,15,TRBJ1-1,CASTPRTFSYTEAFF
TRBV11-2,20,TRBJ2-1,CASSLEPGLAGGSGRYEQFF
TRBV7-7,15,TRBJ2-1,CASSSGSGGYNEQFF
TRBV6-1,15,TRBJ2-3,CASSEAGGIPDTQYF
TRBV24-1,16,TRBJ2-3,CAISARDRLDTDTQYF
TRBV6-1,14,TRBJ2-7,CASAIAGGTYEQYF
TRBV5-1,16,TRBJ1-2,CASSREDGQLTYGYTF
TRBV28,16,TRBJ1-1,CASSPFLIQVCTEAFF
TRBV29-1,14,TRBJ2-7,CSAEVGQGIFEQYF
TRBV18,15,TRBJ2-5,CASLRQMPHQETQYF